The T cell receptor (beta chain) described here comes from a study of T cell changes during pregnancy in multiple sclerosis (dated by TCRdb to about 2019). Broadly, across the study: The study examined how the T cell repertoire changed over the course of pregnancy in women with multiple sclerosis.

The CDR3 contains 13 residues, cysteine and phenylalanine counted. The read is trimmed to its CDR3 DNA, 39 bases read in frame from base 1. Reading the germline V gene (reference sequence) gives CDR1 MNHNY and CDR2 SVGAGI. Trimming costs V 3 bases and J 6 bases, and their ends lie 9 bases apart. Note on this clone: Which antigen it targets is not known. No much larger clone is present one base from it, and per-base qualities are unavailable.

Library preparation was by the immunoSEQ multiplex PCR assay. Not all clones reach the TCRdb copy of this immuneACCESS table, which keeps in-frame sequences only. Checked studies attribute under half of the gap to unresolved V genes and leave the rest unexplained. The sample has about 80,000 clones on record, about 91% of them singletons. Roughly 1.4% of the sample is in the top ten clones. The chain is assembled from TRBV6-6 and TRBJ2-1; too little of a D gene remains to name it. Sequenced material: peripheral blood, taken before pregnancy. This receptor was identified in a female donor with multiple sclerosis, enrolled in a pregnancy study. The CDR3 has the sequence CASSYGGLNEQFF. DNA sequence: TGTGCCAGCAGTTATGGCGGTCTCAATGAGCAGTTCTTC.